The 29 T cell receptor beta chains listed next were all sequenced from one sample in a study of technical replicates of blood from a few donors. The method was immunoSEQ multiplex PCR; TCRdb's version includes in-frame clones alone and lacks a portion of them. The table includes more than 65,000 clones, 80% to 90% detected once. The sample taken for sequencing was PBMCs. The receptors shown here come from a human donor in good health. Some clones in this sample may be carry-over from other donors' samples.

The rearrangement links TRBV7-2 to TRBJ2-7; D call uncertain. The CDR3 has 13 amino acids. V was cut by 1 base and J by 4 bases, with 8 bases left in between. Germline V gene lookup returns CDR1 SGHTA and CDR2 FQGNSA. The CDR3 coding sequence is TGTGCCAGCAGCTTAGAACGCCTATACGAGCAGTACTTC. The encoded protein is CASSLERLYEQYF.

This clone was picked up one time. V usage is TRBV2 and J usage is TRBJ2-7; 10 bases line up with TRBD2. This CDR3 has 17 residues. Germline CDR1 and CDR2: SNHLY and FYNNEI. The J segment lost 3 bases and the V segment lost 3 bases, leaving 11 bases of the junction unmatched. The CDR3 is CASSDPGLAEINYEQYF. CDR3 nucleotides: TGTGCCAGCAGTGACCCAGGACTAGCGGAGATCAACTACGAGCAGTACTTC.

This CDR3 reads CSGASVYEQYF. The CDR3 coding sequence is TGCAGTGGAGCTAGCGTTTACGAGCAGTACTTC. This sequence joins TRBV20-1 and TRBJ2-7; D might be TRBD2 (6 bases). Trimming stripped 7 bases from V and 4 bases from J, with 11 bases between. Germline V gene sequence: CDR1 DFQATT, CDR2 SNEGSKA (reference sequence). The CDR3 runs 11 residues.

The genes are TRBV5-1 and TRBJ1-2, with D possibly TRBD1 on 6 matching bases. The CDR3 contains 13 residues. From germline, CDR1 is SGHRS and CDR2 YFSETQ. V shed 5 bases and J shed 8 bases, with 16 bases lying between them. CDR3 DNA: TGCGCCAGCAGATCCACCTCAGGGGAAGGCTACACCTTC. It specifies CASRSTSGEGYTF.

This clone was seen once. Written as DNA, the CDR3 is TGTGCCAGCAGCGTAGGTTGGGGGCAAGACTATGGCTACACCTTC. Translated: CASSVGWGQDYGYTF. V is TRBV9 and J is TRBJ1-2; D may be TRBD1 (6 bases). This CDR3 comprises 15 residues. V lost 0 bases to trimming and J lost 3 bases, with 12 bases between them. Germline assignment: CDR1 SGDLS and CDR2 YYNGEE. Variable domain in full (rest from reference TRBV9 and TRBJ1-2): DSGVTQTPKHLITATGQRVTLRCSPRSGDLSVYWYQQSLDQGLQFLIQYYNGEERAKGNILERFSAQQFPDLHSELNLSSLELGDSALYFCASSVGWGQDYGYTFGSGTRLTVV.

The gene calls are TRBV6-5 and TRBJ1-5; 9 bases fit TRBD1. V was clipped by 4 bases and J by 4 bases; unmatched bases: 5. Germline-derived CDR1 and CDR2 are MNHEY and SVGAGI. The CDR3 is 15 amino acids. The CDR3 sequence: CASSSPGQGNQPQHF. The CDR3 nucleotides read TGTGCCAGCAGTTCCCCGGGACAGGGAAATCAGCCCCAGCATTTT.

The chain employs TRBV7-9 and TRBJ1-3, with TRBD1 identical over 7 bases. V gave up 7 bases and J gave up 1 base; unmatched junction bases: 10. The CDR3 is 16 amino acids. Germline CDR1 and CDR2: SEHNR and FQNEAQ (reference sequence). CDR3 DNA sequence: TGTGCCAGCAACAAAGGAACAGGGGCTTCTGGAAACACCATATATTTT. As protein: CASNKGTGASGNTIYF.

This sequence joins TRBV30 and TRBJ1-2, with D possibly matching TRBD1 (5 bases). CDR1 is GTSNPN, CDR2 SVGIG, per germline (reference sequence). The CDR3 extends over 13 amino acids. V lost 5 bases and J lost 0, with 10 bases in between. The CDR3 here is CAWGQGTNYGYTF. CDR3 DNA sequence: TGTGCCTGGGGTCAGGGAACTAACTATGGCTACACCTTC.

This clone has just one count. The rearrangement uses TRBV5-1 and TRBJ2-1, with 10 nucleotides matching TRBD2. The length of the CDR3 is 15 residues. V shed 4 bases, J shed 5 bases, and the junction held 6 bases outside the gene matches. Germline CDR1 SGHRS, CDR2 YFSETQ. The DNA of the CDR3 is TGCGCCAGCAGCGGTCTAGCGGGGGCAAACAATGAGCAGTTCTTC. Translation: CASSGLAGANNEQFF. The full variable domain, rest sourced from reference TRBV5-1 and TRBJ2-1, is KAGVTQTPRYLIKTRGQQVTLSCSPISGHRSVSWYQQTPGQGLQFLFEYFSETQRNKGNFPGRFSGRQFSNSRSEMNVSTLELGDSALYLCASSGLAGANNEQFFGPGTRLTVL.

This clone has a handful of counts. The CDR3 region has the DNA TGCGCCAGCAGCTTGGCCTCCAATCAGCCCCAGCATTTT. Translating it yields CASSLASNQPQHF. The rearrangement joins TRBV5-1 to TRBJ1-5; no clear D gene. The CDR3 extends over 13 amino acids. CDR1 is SGHRS, CDR2 YFSETQ, per germline. The germline V and J ends were trimmed by 0 bases and 3 bases, with 4 bases remaining between them.

This sequence joins TRBV19 and TRBJ1-4, with 8 bases that match TRBD1. In germline, CDR1 is LNHDA, CDR2 SQIVND (reference sequence). The CDR3 contains 15 residues. With V trimmed by 2 bases and J by 8 bases, 7 bases remained unmatched. The CDR3, as DNA: TGTGCCAGTAGTATACGGCCAGGGGGCGACGAAAAACTGTTTTTT. Protein: CASSIRPGGDEKLFF.

In DNA form, the CDR3 reads TGCGCCAGCAGCCAAGACCCCCAGGGGGGAGGTGAAAAACTGTTTTTT. This encodes CASSQDPQGGGEKLFF. The chain carries TRBV4-3 and TRBJ1-4; 7 bases fit TRBD1. With V trimmed by 0 bases and J by 7 bases, 8 bases remained unmatched. Looked up from germline, CDR1 is LGHNA and CDR2 is YSLEER. This CDR3 contains 16 residues.

The chain carries TRBV5-1 and TRBJ2-1, with 10 bases matching TRBD2. This CDR3 contains 15 residues. The germline CDR1 and CDR2 sequences are SGHRS and YFSETQ. The V gene end was trimmed by 4 bases and the J gene end by 1 base; junction bases not matched to a gene: 2. CDR3 region: CASSPAGGSYNEQFF. In DNA form, the CDR3 reads TGCGCCAGCAGCCCAGCGGGAGGGTCCTACAATGAGCAGTTCTTC. Supplemented by reference TRBV5-1 and TRBJ2-1, the full variable domain reads KAGVTQTPRYLIKTRGQQVTLSCSPISGHRSVSWYQQTPGQGLQFLFEYFSETQRNKGNFPGRFSGRQFSNSRSEMNVSTLELGDSALYLCASSPAGGSYNEQFFGPGTRLTVL.

The chain joins TRBV4-3 to TRBJ1-5; 11 positions agree with TRBD1. The CDR3 runs to 15 residues. Trimming at V came to 7 bases and at J to 3 bases, leaving 5 bases not matched to a gene. Germline V gene data show CDR1 as LGHNA and CDR2 as YSLEER. The CDR3 loop reads CASITGQGANQPQHF. The CDR3 region has the DNA TGCGCCAGCATAACTGGACAGGGGGCCAATCAGCCCCAGCATTTT.

The DNA for the CDR3 is TGTGCCAGCTTCGTATCACAGGCCTTGATGACTGAAGCTTTCTTT. Residues: CASFVSQALMTEAFF. The chain recombines TRBV6-1 with TRBJ1-1, with TRBD1 as a possible D gene (5 bases). V lost 8 bases and J 5 bases, leaving 21 bases between the germline ends. Germline-derived CDR1 and CDR2 are MNHNS and SASEGT. The CDR3 is 15 amino acids.

The J gene is TRBJ2-7, the V gene TRBV19, with D possibly matching TRBD2 (6 bases). The CDR3 is made up of 13 amino acids. V gave up 1 base and J gave up 5 bases, with 9 bases separating them. CDR1 is LNHDA, CDR2 SQIVND, per germline (reference sequence). This CDR3 is CASSIGLVNEQYF. In DNA form, the CDR3 reads TGTGCCAGTAGTATAGGACTAGTCAACGAGCAGTACTTC.

The chain combines TRBV5-4 with TRBJ1-1; 9 nucleotides align to TRBD1. CDR1 is SGHNT and CDR2 is YYREEE in the germline V gene (reference sequence). J was trimmed by 6 bases and V by 0 bases; bases with no gene match: 0. The CDR3 has 13 residues. The CDR3 region has the DNA TGTGCCAGCAGCTTGGGACAGGGGGCTGAAGCTTTCTTT. Translated: CASSLGQGAEAFF.

The chain employs TRBV5-1 and TRBJ1-2; 9 bases line up with TRBD1. This CDR3 comprises 14 residues. The J segment lost 5 bases and the V segment lost 0 bases, leaving 2 bases of the junction unmatched. CDR1 and CDR2 from the germline V gene are SGHRS and YFSETQ. The CDR3 is CASSLDGTGYGYTF. The CDR3 DNA sequence: TGCGCCAGCAGCTTGGATGGGACAGGGTATGGCTACACCTTC.

The chain uses TRBV9 and TRBJ2-3; a possible D gene is TRBD2 (5 bases). V dropped 3 bases and J dropped 6 bases, with 17 bases sitting between them. The CDR3 extends over 15 amino acids. Germline V gene sequence: CDR1 SGDLS, CDR2 YYNGEE. CDR3 nucleotide sequence: TGTGCCAGCAGCGCTACATGGGCCCGAGGGGATACGCAGTATTTT. Its protein product is CASSATWARGDTQYF.

In its sample, this clone was seen once. The chain uses TRBV7-9 and TRBJ1-5; 8 bases are shared with TRBD1. CDR1 and CDR2 (germline): SEHNR, FQNEAQ (reference sequence). The CDR3 runs 15 residues. V trimming: 3 bases; J trimming: 7 bases; junction bases outside the gene matches: 8. This chain's CDR3 is CASSFDGTGIQPQHF. For the CDR3, the DNA is TGTGCCAGCAGCTTTGACGGGACAGGTATCCAGCCCCAGCATTTT.

The chain couples TRBV19 to TRBJ2-3, with 7 positions matching TRBD2. Unmatched junction bases numbered 4, after V lost 4 bases and J lost 0 bases. This CDR3 spans 15 amino acids. CDR1 and CDR2 (germline): LNHDA, SQIVND (reference sequence). DNA of the CDR3: TGTGCCAGTAGTACGGGAGGAGGGAGCACAGATACGCAGTATTTT. This sequence encodes CASSTGGGSTDTQYF.

The count of this clone is one. The CDR3 DNA reads TGTGCCAGCAGCCAGGGGGGCCCTGGAAACACCATATATTTT. It codes for CASSQGGPGNTIYF. The V gene is TRBV7-6, the J gene TRBJ1-3, with 7 bases matching TRBD1. The germline V gene has CDR1 SGHVS and CDR2 FNYEAQ. V shed 5 bases, J shed 2 bases, and the junction held 3 bases outside the gene matches. The CDR3 sequence is 14 residues long.

The CDR3 sequence is CASSSSGQNYGYTF. CDR3 nucleotide sequence: TGCGCCAGCAGCTCCTCGGGACAAAACTATGGCTACACCTTC. V is TRBV5-1 and J is TRBJ1-2, with D possibly TRBD1 on 6 matching bases. The CDR3 is made up of 14 amino acids. Germline lookup yields CDR1 SGHRS and CDR2 YFSETQ. V was shortened by 3 bases and J by 2 bases, with 11 bases between the two germline ends.

This clone was detected only a few times. The chain has TRBV7-9 and TRBJ1-2; perhaps TRBD1 as D (6 bases). The CDR3 runs to 14 residues. Between the trimmed V and J ends, which lost 5 bases and 4 bases, there was a span of 14 bases. Germline CDR1 is SEHNR and CDR2 is FQNEAQ (reference sequence). CDR3 sequence reads: CASSPGGAVYGYTF. CDR3 sequence (DNA): TGTGCCAGCAGCCCTGGGGGGGCGGTCTATGGCTACACCTTC.

The chain has TRBV11-3 and TRBJ1-1, with TRBD1 as a possible D gene (6 bases). The V and J ends lost 0 bases and 1 base respectively, with 18 bases between them. CDR1 SGHNT and CDR2 YENEEA come from the germline V gene. The CDR3 contains 18 residues. CDR3: CASSLDRTGRGRNTEAFF. The DNA for the CDR3 is TGTGCCAGCAGCTTAGATCGAACAGGGAGGGGCAGGAACACTGAAGCTTTCTTT.

The chain employs TRBV9 and TRBJ2-2, with 13 bases identical to TRBD2. Losses at the gene ends were 3 bases for V and 8 bases for J; bases not matched to a gene: 7. The CDR3 runs 16 residues. Germline loops: CDR1 SGDLS, CDR2 YYNGEE. The DNA for the CDR3 is TGTGCCAGCAGCGGACTAGCGGGAGGACCATTGGGGGAGCTGTTTTTT. It encodes CASSGLAGGPLGELFF.

CDR3 sequence (DNA): TGCGCCAGCAGCCAGGGGAACAGCGGGGGGGCACTCCACGAGCAGTACTTC. It yields the protein CASSQGNSGGALHEQYF. V usage is TRBV4-3 and J usage is TRBJ2-7; 10 nucleotides align to TRBD2. The V and J ends lost 3 bases and 5 bases, in that order; junction bases with no gene match: 13. Germline assignment: CDR1 LGHNA and CDR2 YSLEER. The CDR3 length is 17 residues.

V and J are TRBV7-9 and TRBJ2-2, with 7 bases fitting TRBD1. The CDR3 is 14 residues long. With V trimmed by 2 bases and J by 6 bases, 3 bases remained unmatched. Per the germline V gene, CDR1 is SEHNR and CDR2 is FQNEAQ (reference sequence). This CDR3 reads CASSLPQGAGELFF. The CDR3 nucleotides read TGTGCCAGCAGCTTACCTCAGGGGGCCGGGGAGCTGTTTTTT.

V and J are TRBV4-1 and TRBJ1-5; maybe TRBD1 (5 bases). The CDR3 consists of 16 residues. V gave up 0 bases and J gave up 7 bases, with 16 bases separating them. The germline V gene encodes CDR1 MGHRA and CDR2 YSYEKL. The CDR3 DNA sequence: TGCGCCAGCAGCCAAGATTTAGTAGGGGCGCAGCAGCCCCAGCATTTT. This gives the protein CASSQDLVGAQQPQHF.